Presented here are 6 T cell receptor beta chains from one specimen sequenced in a study of blood T cell repertoires in COVID-19. Assay: immunoSEQ multiplex PCR; the TCRdb copy retains only in-frame clones and omits some. The sample consists of some 74,000 clones, 83% of them appearing once. Material: peripheral blood. The receptors here all came from a man of 80 years or more with acute or convalescent COVID-19.

The chain uses TRBV7-6 and TRBJ1-3, with 9 bases identical to TRBD1. The germline gives CDR1 SGHVS, CDR2 FNYEAQ. V gave up 5 bases and J gave up 7 bases; unmatched junction bases: 6. This CDR3 comprises 14 residues. The CDR3 protein is CASSLQGAENTIYF. CDR3 nucleotides: TGTGCCAGCAGCCTACAGGGGGCGGAGAACACCATATATTTT.

The J gene is TRBJ2-7, the V gene TRBV6-1; D is ambiguous. CDR1 and CDR2 from the germline V gene are MNHNS and SASEGT. The CDR3 length is 15 residues. V lost 2 bases to trimming and J lost 6 bases, with 17 bases between them. CDR3 nucleotides: TGTGCCAGCAGTGAACCCCCGAGATACCGAGGCGAGCAGTACTTC. The encoded protein is CASSEPPRYRGEQYF.

The table lists this clone with a few counts. CDR3 sequence: CASRPSGRTDQPQHF. In nucleotides, the CDR3 is TGTGCCAGCAGGCCCTCGGGGAGAACGGATCAGCCCCAGCATTTT. J is TRBJ1-5 and V is TRBV6-5; D remains unclear. Germline lookup yields CDR1 MNHEY and CDR2 SVGAGI. CDR3 length equals 15 residues. V lost 6 bases, J lost 5 bases, and 17 bases lay in between.

This clone was observed once. This sequence joins TRBV6-5 and TRBJ1-1; 9 nucleotides match TRBD1. Germline-derived CDR1 and CDR2 are MNHEY and SVGAGI. V shed 4 bases and J 6 bases; nucleotides not matched to a gene: 6. The CDR3 extends over 14 amino acids. This chain's CDR3 is CASSSGTGTAEAFF. CDR3 DNA: TGTGCCAGCAGTTCCGGGACAGGGACTGCTGAAGCTTTCTTT.

This clone is medium-sized (0.01 to 0.1%) in the sample. The chain recombines TRBV9 with TRBJ2-3; D perhaps matches TRBD2 (6 bases). This CDR3 spans 15 amino acids. Germline CDR1 reads SGDLS; CDR2 reads YYNGEE. V dropped 0 bases and J dropped 3 bases, with 11 bases sitting between them. The CDR3 loop reads CASSVGGGMTDTQYF. For the CDR3, the DNA is TGTGCCAGCAGCGTAGGCGGCGGGATGACAGATACGCAGTATTTT.

J is TRBJ2-1 and V is TRBV5-4; 11 bases map to TRBD2. This CDR3 is 15 amino acids long. The germline V gene encodes CDR1 SGHNT and CDR2 YYREEE (reference sequence). The ends lost 4 bases at V and 0 bases at J; junction bases unmatched: 0. DNA of the CDR3: TGTGCCAGCAGCGGGACTAGCGGCTCCTACAATGAGCAGTTCTTC. It translates to CASSGTSGSYNEQFF.